This TCR beta chain was sequenced during a study of PD-L1 blockade in urothelial cancer. About the study: Atezolizumab at 1,200 mg intravenously every 3 weeks was started by patients in about 2014. Before enrollment, 0 to 3 chemotherapy regimens had been given to patients.

Produced via immunoSEQ multiplex PCR; TCRdb's table is partial and in-frame only. The table shows tens of thousands of clones, with 70% to 90% occurring only once. The time point here: pretreatment peripheral blood. All patients handed over anywhere from 1 to 8 samples, pretreatment and on-treatment. Trimming removed 7 bases at V and 2 bases at J, with 14 bases between. Germline values: CDR1 SQVTM, CDR2 ANQGSEA. This CDR3 region has 14 residues. The sample in question was PBMCs, obtained around atezolizumab (anti-PD-L1) treatment. This TCR was recovered from a man between 60 and 75 years old with urothelial cancer. The chain is built from TRBV29-1 and TRBJ2-2, with D tentatively TRBD2 (6 bases). CDR3 residues: CSAREVRNTGELFF. In DNA form, the CDR3 reads TGCAGCGCCAGGGAGGTCAGAAACACCGGGGAGCTGTTTTTT.